Given below is one T cell receptor (beta chain) in context. The sample originates from a study of blood T cell repertoires in COVID-19. Study-wide background: Sources were T cells, B-cell-depleted T cells, or PBMCs; the material itself was cDNA or gDNA.

Using immunoSEQ multiplex PCR, the repertoire was profiled, and TCRdb retains in-frame clones only, with some absent. The table lists over 200,000 clones, about 88% of them singletons. Germline CDR1 ENHRY, CDR2 SYGVKD. The CDR3 has 11 amino acids. The chain has TRBV10-3 and TRBJ2-7; 10 nucleotides line up with TRBD1. The sample was peripheral blood. This receptor was taken from a woman aged 55-70 years with acute or convalescent COVID-19. The DNA of the CDR3 is TGTGCTGCTGGACAGGGGGGGGAGCAGTACTTC. This sequence encodes CAAGQGGEQYF.